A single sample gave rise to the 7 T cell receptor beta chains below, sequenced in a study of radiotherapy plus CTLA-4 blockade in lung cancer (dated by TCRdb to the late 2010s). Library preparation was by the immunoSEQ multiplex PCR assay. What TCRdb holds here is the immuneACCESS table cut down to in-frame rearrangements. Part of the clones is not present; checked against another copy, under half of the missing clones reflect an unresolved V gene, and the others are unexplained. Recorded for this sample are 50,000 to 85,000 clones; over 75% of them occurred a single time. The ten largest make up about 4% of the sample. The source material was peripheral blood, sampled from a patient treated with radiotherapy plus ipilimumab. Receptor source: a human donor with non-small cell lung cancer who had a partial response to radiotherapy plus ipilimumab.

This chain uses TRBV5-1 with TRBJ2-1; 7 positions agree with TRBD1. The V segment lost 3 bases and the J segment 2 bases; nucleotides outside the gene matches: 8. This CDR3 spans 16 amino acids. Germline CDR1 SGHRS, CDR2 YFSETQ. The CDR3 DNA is TGCGCCAGCAGCTCGGGACAGCCCAGGACCTACAATGAGCAGTTCTTC. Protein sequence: CASSSGQPRTYNEQFF.

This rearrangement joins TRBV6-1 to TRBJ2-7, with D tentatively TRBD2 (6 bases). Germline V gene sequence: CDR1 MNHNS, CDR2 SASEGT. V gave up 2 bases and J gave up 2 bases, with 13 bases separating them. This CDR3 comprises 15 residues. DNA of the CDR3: TGTGCCAGCAGTGAACTGGGGGGAGGTACCTACGAGCAGTACTTC. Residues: CASSELGGGTYEQYF.

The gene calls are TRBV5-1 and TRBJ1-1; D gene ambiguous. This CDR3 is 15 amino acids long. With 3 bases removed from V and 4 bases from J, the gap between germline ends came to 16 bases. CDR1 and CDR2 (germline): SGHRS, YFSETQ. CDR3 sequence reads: CASSSARSGGTEAFF. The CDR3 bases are TGCGCCAGCAGCTCGGCCAGGAGCGGAGGCACTGAAGCTTTCTTT. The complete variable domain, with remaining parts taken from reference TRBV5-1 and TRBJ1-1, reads KAGVTQTPRYLIKTRGQQVTLSCSPISGHRSVSWYQQTPGQGLQFLFEYFSETQRNKGNFPGRFSGRQFSNSRSEMNVSTLELGDSALYLCASSSARSGGTEAFFGQGTRLTVV.

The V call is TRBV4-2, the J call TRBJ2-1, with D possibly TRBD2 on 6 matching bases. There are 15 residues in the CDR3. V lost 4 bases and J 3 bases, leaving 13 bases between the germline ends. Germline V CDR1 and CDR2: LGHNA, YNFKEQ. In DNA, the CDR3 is TGTGCCAGCAGCCCTCTAAGGGGAGGCTACAATGAGCAGTTCTTC. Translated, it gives CASSPLRGGYNEQFF.

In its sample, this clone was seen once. The CDR3 DNA follows: TGCGCCAGCAGCCAAGATGAGAGGCGGGAACAATACAATGAGCAGTTCTTC. As protein: CASSQDERREQYNEQFF. The chain is built from TRBV4-1 and TRBJ2-1; D perhaps matches TRBD2 (6 bases). CDR1 MGHRA and CDR2 YSYEKL come from the germline V gene. The CDR3 spans 17 residues. Trimming pared 0 bases from V and 4 bases from J, leaving 16 bases between.

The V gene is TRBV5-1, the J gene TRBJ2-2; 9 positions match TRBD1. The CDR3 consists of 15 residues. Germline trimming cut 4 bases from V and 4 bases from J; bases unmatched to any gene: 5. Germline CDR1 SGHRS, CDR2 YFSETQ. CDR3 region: CASSRGQGATGELFF. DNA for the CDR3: TGCGCCAGCAGCAGGGGACAGGGTGCCACCGGGGAGCTGTTTTTT.

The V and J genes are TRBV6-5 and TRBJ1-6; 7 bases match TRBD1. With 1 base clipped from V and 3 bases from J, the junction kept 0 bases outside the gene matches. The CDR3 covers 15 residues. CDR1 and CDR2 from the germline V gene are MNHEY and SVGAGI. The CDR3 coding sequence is TGTGCCAGCAGTTACTGGGACAGCTATAATTCACCCCTCCACTTT. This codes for CASSYWDSYNSPLHF.